This T cell receptor (beta chain) was captured in a study of human T cells and chemical hapten exposure. Study at large: Upper back patch tests used 0.01% DPC, scored after 6 days.

Study results and limitations: Unchanged with DPC sensitization were TCRs above 1 in 1000 frequency. Patch test score was positively correlated with the counts of TCRs that had expanded at PT1.

As for time point: pre-sensitization, week 0. Treatment reported: therapeutic diphenylcyclopropenone sensitization with weekly scalp DPC. At every patch-test visit, blood was drawn before the patch test was applied. This CDR3 is built from 17 residues. Germline CDR1 MGHDK, CDR2 SYGVNS. Trimming left V 2 bases short and J 0 bases short, with 14 bases between. In regard to this clonotype: The antigen remains undetermined.

MiXCR, applied by TCRdb to the RACE reads, yields one record per CDR3 protein. Of about 98,000 distinct CDR3 sequences detected, more than 10% appear once; the ten largest clones hold about 3.1%. Sequences were derived from whole blood, sampled in connection with sensitization to the hapten diphenylcyclopropenone (DPC). This clonotype originated in an older woman with alopecia areata. Some clones in this sample may be carry-over from other donors' samples. The genes are TRBV25-1 and TRBJ1-3; no definite D call. The DNA of the CDR3 is TGTGCCAGCAGTGAAACAATGGCCGCATCCTCTGGAAACACCATATATTTT. This encodes CASSETMAASSGNTIYF.